Below, 8 T cell receptor beta chains from the same sample are listed, as sequenced in a study of Tregs in tolerant kidney transplant recipients (dated by TCRdb to between 2018 and 2021). The time point label, as the study defines it: blood sample drawn before combined kidney and bone marrow transplant. The method was the immunoSEQ multiplex PCR assay. Sourced from immuneACCESS, this table was stored by TCRdb with only in-frame sequences that have V and J called. A share of the clones is absent; for the studies checked, an unresolved V gene accounts for under half, and the remainder has no known explanation. The sample table shows tens of thousands of clones, and less than 98% are seen once. Clones ranked in the top ten supply nearly 0.35% of the sample. The sequences come from Tregs from blood, collected before the transplant. The receptors stem from a human donor who received a combined kidney and bone marrow transplant.

This chain joins TRBV6-1 and TRBJ2-1, with a possible D match to TRBD2 (6 bases). Deletions cut 6 bases from V and 15 bases from J, with 18 bases between. The CDR3 length is 12 residues. CDR1 and CDR2 (germline): MNHNS, SASEGT. The CDR3 spells CASSGRPGSMFF. For the CDR3, the DNA is TGTGCCAGCAGCGGCAGACCCGGGAGTATGTTCTTC.

The gene calls are TRBV5-1 and TRBJ2-7; D is possibly TRBD2 (5 bases). V was shortened by 5 bases and J by 1 base, with 10 bases between the two germline ends. The CDR3 length is 13 residues. The V gene's germline CDR1 is SGHRS and CDR2 YFSETQ. As DNA, the CDR3 is TGCGCCAGCAGAGGAGGAGCTTCCTACGAGCAGTACTTC. It is translated as CASRGGASYEQYF.

The chain is built from TRBV5-1 and TRBJ1-1; 9 bases are a match to TRBD1. This CDR3 is built from 15 residues. V was pared by 3 bases and J by 1 base, with 4 bases of the junction left unmatched. Germline lookup yields CDR1 SGHRS and CDR2 YFSETQ. The CDR3 region is CASSSPGQGNTEAFF. CDR3 DNA: TGCGCCAGCAGCTCCCCGGGACAGGGGAACACTGAAGCTTTCTTT.

CDR3 in amino acids: CASSLGTGVYTIYF. The CDR3 coding sequence is TGTGCCAGCAGCTTGGGGACAGGAGTCTATACCATATATTTT. V and J are TRBV7-8 and TRBJ1-3, with 8 bases aligning to TRBD1. The germline V gene encodes CDR1 SGHVS and CDR2 FQNEAQ. Trimming removed 3 bases from V and 10 bases from J; junction bases left unmatched: 8. The CDR3 contains 14 residues. The full variable domain, in which reference TRBV7-8 and TRBJ1-3 provide the parts outside the CDR3, is GAGVSQSPRYKVAKRGQDVALRCDPISGHVSLFWYQQALGQGPEFLTYFQNEAQLDKSGLPSDRFFAERPEGSVSTLKIQRTQQEDSAVYLCASSLGTGVYTIYFGEGSWLTVV.

J is TRBJ2-2 and V is TRBV10-3, with 7 nucleotides matching TRBD1. Trimming cost V 0 bases and J 6 bases; bases outside gene matches: 7. From germline, CDR1 is ENHRY and CDR2 SYGVKD. This CDR3 has 16 amino acids. Here the CDR3 DNA reads TGTGCCATCAGTGAGTCTGCGACAGGGTTGTCCGGGGAGCTGTTTTTT. Its translation is CAISESATGLSGELFF.

The DNA of the CDR3 is TGTGCCAGCAGCGTTGGGCAGGGGTTTATCTACGAGCAGTACTTC. Translated, it gives CASSVGQGFIYEQYF. V is TRBV9 and J is TRBJ2-7; D possibly corresponds to TRBD1 (6 bases). The germline V and J ends were trimmed by 2 bases and 3 bases, with 15 bases remaining between them. The length of the CDR3 is 15 residues. CDR1 is SGDLS, CDR2 YYNGEE, per germline. Using reference TRBV9 and TRBJ2-7 for the parts outside the CDR3, the full variable domain is DSGVTQTPKHLITATGQRVTLRCSPRSGDLSVYWYQQSLDQGLQFLIQYYNGEERAKGNILERFSAQQFPDLHSELNLSSLELGDSALYFCASSVGQGFIYEQYFGPGTRLTVT.

This chain joins TRBV5-1 and TRBJ1-2; TRBD1 matches 7 bases. The CDR3 consists of 13 residues. Per germline, CDR1 SGHRS and CDR2 YFSETQ. After removal of 3 bases from V and 4 bases from J, the junction contained 3 bases not matched to a gene. This CDR3 is CASSSGQTYGYTF. CDR3 DNA: TGCGCCAGCAGCTCGGGACAGACCTATGGCTACACCTTC.

The chain uses TRBV30 and TRBJ2-2, with 8 bases aligning to TRBD2. J gave up 2 bases and V 3 bases, and 5 bases lay outside the gene matches. The CDR3 is 15 amino acids. Germline V gives CDR1 GTSNPN, CDR2 SVGIG (reference sequence). For the CDR3, the DNA is TGTGCCTGGAGAGAACTAGCGGTTAACACCGGGGAGCTGTTTTTT. This sequence encodes CAWRELAVNTGELFF.